This entry is about one TCR beta chain. The data were obtained in a study of blood T cell repertoires in COVID-19. Across the whole study: Samples representing acute and convalescent COVID-19 were sourced from the United States, Italy and Spain. T cells, B-cell-depleted T cells, or PBMCs provided the cDNA or gDNA that served as material.

Source study methods: Cell counts per sample came from amplifying reference gene primers. Generated by immunoSEQ multiplex PCR, the TCRdb table keeps only in-frame clones and is missing some. The V and J calls and clone size come from that table; D and trimming were worked out from the DNA. The data contain 150,000 to 200,000 clones, around nine tenths of them singletons. Germline V gene lookup returns CDR1 MGHDK and CDR2 SYGVNS. Trimming took off 1 base at V and 4 bases at J, with 11 bases between the two ends. CDR3 length equals 14 residues. It was during active infection that Seattle patients were enrolled and then longitudinally followed.

The chain has TRBV25-1 and TRBJ2-7; no clear D. The source of this sequence is an older woman with COVID-19, enrolled during active disease. Sequencing input: peripheral blood. CDR3 nucleotides: TGTGCCAGCAGTGAATCTGCCGGTTTATACGAGCAGTACTTC. Its translation is CASSESAGLYEQYF.